Listed below are T cell receptor beta chains from one sample, sequenced in a study of blood T cell repertoires in COVID-19. Assay: immunoSEQ multiplex PCR; the TCRdb copy retains only in-frame clones and omits some. This table has 30,000 to 40,000 clones, more than 75% appearing once. Material: peripheral blood. The receptor source for this set is a man aged 55-75 years with active COVID-19. The CDR3 runs from the conserved cysteine through the conserved F or W. The D gene is left open where the match is weak. Rows may omit the clone size; those that give it use once, few, many or a size class.

DNA | CDR3 | size | J | V | D
TGTGCCAGCAGTTACCGTCCGGCGGGAGTGTCGAACGAGCAGTACTTC | CASSYRPAGVSNEQYF | NA | TRBJ2-7 | TRBV6-2/TRBV6-3 | TRBD2
TGCAGTGCCCCCGGACTCGACGAGCAGTACTTC | CSAPGLDEQYF | NA | TRBJ2-7 | TRBV20-1 | NA
TGCGCCAGCAGCTTAGACAGGGGGCAGTTTGGCTACACCTTC | CASSLDRGQFGYTF | NA | TRBJ1-2 | TRBV5-1 | TRBD1
TGCGCCAGCAGCTTGGGGCCCCAGCGGGGGGGCCGTTCCTACAATGAGCAGTTCTTC | CASSLGPQRGGRSYNEQFF | NA | TRBJ2-1 | TRBV5-1 | TRBD2
TGTGCCAGCACAGAGGGAGGACAGGGTCGGCAGCCCCAGCATTTT | CASTEGGQGRQPQHF | NA | TRBJ1-5 | TRBV6-5 | TRBD1
TGTGCCAGCAGCTCCCGTGTCACAGATACGCAGTATTTT | CASSSRVTDTQYF | NA | TRBJ2-3 | TRBV7-2 | NA
TGTGCCAGCAGCTCGGAGTCGCAGTATTTT | CASSSESQYF | NA | TRBJ2-3 | TRBV7-9 | NA
TGTGCCTCGCGTGCCCGGGACAGGGTCCCGAACACTGAAGCTTTCTTT | CASRARDRVPNTEAFF | NA | TRBJ1-1 | TRBV30 | TRBD1
TGTGCCAGCAGCTCCTCGCAGGGAATCACTGAAGCTTTCTTT | CASSSSQGITEAFF | NA | TRBJ1-1 | TRBV7-2 | NA
TGTGCCAGCAGCCCGGAGGGGGGGGGCCAAGAGACCCAGTACTTC | CASSPEGGGQETQYF | NA | TRBJ2-5 | TRBV5-8 | NA
TGTGCCAGCAAGCCTAGCGCTTACACCGGGGAGCTGTTTTTT | CASKPSAYTGELFF | few | TRBJ2-2 | TRBV9 | NA
TGTGCCAGCAGTGAATTGTCAAACACCGGGGAGCTGTTTTTT | CASSELSNTGELFF | NA | TRBJ2-2 | TRBV6-1 | NA
TGCGCCAGCAGCTTGGGACAGGTCTACAATGAGCAGTTCTTC | CASSLGQVYNEQFF | NA | TRBJ2-1 | TRBV5-1 | NA
TGTGCCAGCAGCTGGGGGACTAGCGCATTCCGAGAGGAGACCCAGTACTTC | CASSWGTSAFREETQYF | NA | TRBJ2-5 | TRBV11-3 | TRBD2
TGTGCCAGCAGTATCTCGGGACAGGGGGGCAATCAGCCCCAGCATTTT | CASSISGQGGNQPQHF | NA | TRBJ1-5 | TRBV6-2/TRBV6-3 | TRBD1
TGTGCCACCGCGGGACAGGGAATATACGAGCAGTACTTC | CATAGQGIYEQYF | NA | TRBJ2-7 | TRBV15 | TRBD1
TGTGCCAGCAGCGCCCCTCTAGCGGGGGGGCCGGGCACCGGGGAGCTGTTTTTT | CASSAPLAGGPGTGELFF | NA | TRBJ2-2 | TRBV9 | TRBD2